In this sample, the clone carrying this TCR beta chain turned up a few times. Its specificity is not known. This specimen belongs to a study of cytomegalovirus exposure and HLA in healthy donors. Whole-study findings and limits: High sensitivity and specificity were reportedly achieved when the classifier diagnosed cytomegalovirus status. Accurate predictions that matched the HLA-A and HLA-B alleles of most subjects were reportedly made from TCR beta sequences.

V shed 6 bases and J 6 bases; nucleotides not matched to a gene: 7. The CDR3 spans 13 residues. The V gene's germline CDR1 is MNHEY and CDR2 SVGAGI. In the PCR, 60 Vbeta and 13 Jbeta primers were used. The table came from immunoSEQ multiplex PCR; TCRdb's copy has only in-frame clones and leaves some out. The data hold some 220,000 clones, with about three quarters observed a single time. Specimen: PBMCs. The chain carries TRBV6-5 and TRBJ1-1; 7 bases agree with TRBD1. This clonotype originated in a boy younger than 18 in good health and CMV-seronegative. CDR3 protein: CASSLRGWAEAFF. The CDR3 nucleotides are TGTGCCAGCAGCCTCAGGGGGTGGGCTGAAGCTTTCTTT.